Only a few counts were recorded for the clone carrying this T cell receptor (beta chain). Antigen unknown. Next came a second PCR, run for about 6 to 12 cycles, which used a sample-barcoded 5' primer along with a J-beta primer mix. TCRdb fed the 5' RACE reads into MiXCR, producing one record per CDR3 protein. The table shows over a million distinct CDR3 sequences, with 35% to 50% occurring only once. The CDR3 runs 13 residues. The germline V gene encodes CDR1 MDHEN and CDR2 SYDVKM. Trimming stripped 5 bases from V and 5 bases from J, with 13 bases between. This specimen belongs to a study of blood T cells in healthy people across ages. Overall study results and limits: Diversity estimates from one million T cells were considered underestimates.

The sequencing input was blood. The receptor was isolated from a woman aged 55-70 years in good health. The chain combines TRBV28 with TRBJ2-7; the D call may be TRBD1 or TRBD2 (6 bases each). The CDR3, as DNA: TGTGCCAGCAGTCCCGGGGGCGGGAACGAGCAGTACTTC. Residues: CASSPGGGNEQYF. The variable domain in full, with the rest retrieved from reference TRBV28 and TRBJ2-7, is DVKVTQSSRYLVKRTGEKVFLECVQDMDHENMFWYRQDPGLGLRLIYFSYDVKMKEKGDIPEGYSVSREKKERFSLILESASTNQTSMYLCASSPGGGNEQYFGPGTRLTVT.